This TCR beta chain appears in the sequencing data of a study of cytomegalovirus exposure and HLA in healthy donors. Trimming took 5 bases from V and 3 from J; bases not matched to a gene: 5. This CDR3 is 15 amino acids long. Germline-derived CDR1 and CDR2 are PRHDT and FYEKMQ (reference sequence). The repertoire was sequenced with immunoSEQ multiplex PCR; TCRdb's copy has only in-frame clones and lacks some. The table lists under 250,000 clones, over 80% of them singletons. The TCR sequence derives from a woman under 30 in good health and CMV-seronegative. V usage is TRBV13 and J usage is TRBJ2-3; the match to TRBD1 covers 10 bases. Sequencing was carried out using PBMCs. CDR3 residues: CASSTGTGETDTQYF. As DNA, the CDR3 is TGTGCCAGCAGCACAGGGACAGGGGAAACAGATACGCAGTATTTT.